This T cell receptor beta chain was profiled in a study of blood T cells in healthy people across ages. Study-wide results and caveats: PBMCs left unsorted prevented a conclusive naive versus antigen-experienced comparison.

Primers used in a second PCR of about 7 to 12 cycles were a sample-barcoded 5' primer and a J-beta primer mix. TCRdb processed the 5' RACE reads anew with MiXCR; each CDR3 protein has one entry. The profile shows 1.4 million or so distinct CDR3 sequences, around 40% of them singletons. Regarding this clonotype: The antigen is undetermined.

This CDR3 contains 14 residues. Trimming pared 3 bases from V and 9 bases from J, leaving 12 bases between. From germline, CDR1 is SGHTA and CDR2 FQGNSA. The TCR sequence derives from a woman aged 18-29 years in good health. The V call is TRBV7-2, the J call TRBJ1-6, with TRBD1 as a possible D gene (5 bases). Sequencing was carried out using blood. CDR3 sequence (DNA): TGTGCCAGCAGCTTCGCGGGGCTGGGTTCACCCCTCCACTTT. This encodes CASSFAGLGSPLHF.